This T cell receptor beta chain was captured in a study of shared clonotypes between healthy human individuals. Study results and caveats: A few donors shared about 5% of their naive CD4 clonotypes.

Generated by immunoSEQ multiplex PCR, the TCRdb table keeps only in-frame clones and is missing some. The data hold 1,500,000 or so clones, with roughly 95% observed a single time. With regard to this clone: The antigen is undetermined.

The CDR3 spans 13 residues. J was trimmed by 4 bases and V by 4 bases; bases with no gene match: 2. Germline-derived CDR1 and CDR2 are SQVTM and ANQGSEA. The sample taken for sequencing was naive CD4+ T cells sorted from blood. Sample subset: CD45RA+ positively selected. The rearrangement uses TRBV29-1 and TRBJ1-5; 9 positions match TRBD1. The sequence was collected from a man aged 30 to 39 in good health. CDR3 in amino acids: CSVGGQGNQPQHF. CDR3 DNA: TGCAGCGTTGGGGGACAGGGTAATCAGCCCCAGCATTTT.